This T cell receptor beta chain was sequenced for a study of Graves' ophthalmopathy and Graves' hyperthyroidism. Study-wide results and caveats: Built on 13 signatures, a model told ophthalmopathy apart from stable hyperthyroidism with roughly 88% sensitivity and around 80% specificity.

Among the exclusions were patients with other autoimmune diseases, uncontrolled infections, pregnancy or lactation. The starting material, around 9.3 ml of fresh peripheral blood, provided the PBMCs. This clonotype was seen once. The antigen is undetermined. RNA transcripts served as template for amplifying TCR beta CDR3 sequences. HTBI-primed first-round RT-PCR preceded second-round multiplex PCR. TCRdb ran MiXCR on the multiplex PCR reads and lists one entry per CDR3 protein. The sample includes almost 750,000 distinct CDR3 sequences, 40% of them seen just once. Trimming cost V 5 bases and J 0 bases; bases outside gene matches: 5. The V gene's germline CDR1 is SQVTM and CDR2 ANQGSEA. This CDR3 has 16 amino acids.

The source is an adult man with Graves' ophthalmopathy. Sequenced: peripheral blood. The chain carries TRBV29-1 and TRBJ2-6, with TRBD1 matching 9 bases. The CDR3 is CSVRTGESSGANVLTF. In DNA form, the CDR3 reads TGCAGCGTTAGGACAGGGGAGAGCTCTGGGGCCAACGTCCTGACTTTC.